The 4 T cell receptor beta chains in this list originate from one sample, sequenced in a study of molecular identifiers for immune sequencing clone quantification. Each CDR3 protein is one row after TCRdb ran MiXCR on the PCR reads. The sample has about half a million distinct CDR3 sequences, 20% to 25% seen once. Sequencing was done on a sample of naive CD8+ T cells from blood, with Jurkat cell RNA spiked in. As for subset: FACS-sorted CD8+CD4-CCR7+CD45RA+ naive T cells. These receptor sequences come from a human donor in good health. Some libraries in this study had Jurkat cell RNA spiked in.

The sample holds many counts of this clonotype. The chain has TRBV21-1 and TRBJ2-7. TRBV21-1 constitutes a pseudogene. The CDR3 runs 17 residues. The CDR3 sequence: CASSSRKGCGSSYEQYF. The CDR3 coding sequence is TGTGCCAGCAGCAGTCGAAAAGGTTGCGGGAGCTCCTACGAGCAGTACTTC.

This clonotype was counted between two and nine times. This rearrangement joins TRBV5-6 to TRBJ1-1; D is unclear. This CDR3 region has 13 residues. Germline CDR1 and CDR2: SGHDT and YYEEEE. The V end lost 1 base, the J end lost 1 base, and 5 bases lay between the germline ends. CDR3 amino acids: CASSLNPNTEAFF. CDR3 nucleotides: TGTGCCAGCAGCTTGAATCCGAACACTGAAGCTTTCTTT.

This clonotype was seen at least ten times. This chain uses TRBV28 with TRBJ2-5, with a weak D call TRBD1 (6 bases). The CDR3 is 14 residues long. Looked up from germline, CDR1 is MDHEN and CDR2 is SYDVKM. Trimming removed 6 bases from V and 1 base from J, with 12 bases in between. For the CDR3, the DNA is TGTGCCAGCAGAGACCCAGGGGTCCAAGAGACCCAGTACTTC. It yields the protein CASRDPGVQETQYF.

In the case of this clonotype: This clone may be a read error of a much larger clone one base away. The conserved closing phenylalanine or tryptophan is absent in this CDR3, likely reflecting a read error. The rearrangement joins TRBV4-3 to TRBJ2-1, with unresolved D. CDR1 is LGHNA and CDR2 is YSLEER in the germline V gene. The length of the CDR3 is 15 residues. The V gene lost 0 bases and the J gene lost 3 bases, with 9 bases spanning the gap. The CDR3 nucleotides read TGCGCCAGCAGCCAAGACCCCACCAGCTACAATGAGCAGTTCCTC. Protein: CASSQDPTSYNEQFL.